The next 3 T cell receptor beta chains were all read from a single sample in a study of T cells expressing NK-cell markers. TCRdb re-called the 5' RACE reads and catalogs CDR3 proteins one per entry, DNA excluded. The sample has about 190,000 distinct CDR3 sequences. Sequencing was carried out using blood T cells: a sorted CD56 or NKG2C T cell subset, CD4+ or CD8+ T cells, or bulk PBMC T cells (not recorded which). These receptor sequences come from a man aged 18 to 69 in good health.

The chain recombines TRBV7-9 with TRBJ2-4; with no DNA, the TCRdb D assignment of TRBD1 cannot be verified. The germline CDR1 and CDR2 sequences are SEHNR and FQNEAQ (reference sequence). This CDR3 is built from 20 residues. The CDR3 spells CASSSNGQGRLVVAKNIQYF.

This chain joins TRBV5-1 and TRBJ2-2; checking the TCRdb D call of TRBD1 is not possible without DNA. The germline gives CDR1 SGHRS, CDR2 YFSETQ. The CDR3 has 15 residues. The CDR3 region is CASRPPDNLAGELFF. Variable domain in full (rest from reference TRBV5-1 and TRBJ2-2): KAGVTQTPRYLIKTRGQQVTLSCSPISGHRSVSWYQQTPGQGLQFLFEYFSETQRNKGNFPGRFSGRQFSNSRSEMNVSTLELGDSALYLCASRPPDNLAGELFFGEGSRLTVL.

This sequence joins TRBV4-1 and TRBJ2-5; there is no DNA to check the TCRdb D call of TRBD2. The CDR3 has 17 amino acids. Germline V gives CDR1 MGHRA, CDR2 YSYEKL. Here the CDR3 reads CASSQEYPAGGQETQYF.